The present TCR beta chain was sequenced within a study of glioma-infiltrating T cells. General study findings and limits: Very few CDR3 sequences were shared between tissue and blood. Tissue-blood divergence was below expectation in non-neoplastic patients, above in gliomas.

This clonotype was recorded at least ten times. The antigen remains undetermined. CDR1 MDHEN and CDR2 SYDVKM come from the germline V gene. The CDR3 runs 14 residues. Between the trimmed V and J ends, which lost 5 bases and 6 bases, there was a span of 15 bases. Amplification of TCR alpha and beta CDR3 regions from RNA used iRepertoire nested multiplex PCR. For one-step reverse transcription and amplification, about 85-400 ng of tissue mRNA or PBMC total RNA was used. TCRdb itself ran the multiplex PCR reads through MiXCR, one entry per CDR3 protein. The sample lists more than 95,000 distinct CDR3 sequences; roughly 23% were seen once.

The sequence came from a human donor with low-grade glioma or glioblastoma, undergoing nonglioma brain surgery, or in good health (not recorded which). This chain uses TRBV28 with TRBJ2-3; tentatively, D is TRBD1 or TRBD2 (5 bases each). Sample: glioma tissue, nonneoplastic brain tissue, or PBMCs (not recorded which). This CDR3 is CASSPPPGPDTQYF. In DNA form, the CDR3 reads TGTGCCAGCAGTCCGCCACCGGGGCCGGATACGCAGTATTTT.